This T cell receptor beta chain is drawn from a study of technical replicates of blood from a few donors. Sequencing used immunoSEQ multiplex PCR; TCRdb keeps in-frame clones, though not all of them. The data show tens of thousands of clones, around 96% seen once. The sample was T cells isolated from PBMCs. The receptor's source is a human donor in good health.

CDR3 loop: CASSLAPTGAAGELFF. The CDR3 coding sequence is TGCGCCAGCAGCTTGGCTCCGACAGGGGCGGCCGGGGAGCTGTTTTTT. This chain joins TRBV5-1 and TRBJ2-2; 8 nucleotides align to TRBD1. The ends lost 0 bases at V and 6 bases at J; junction bases unmatched: 7. Germline-derived CDR1 and CDR2 are SGHRS and YFSETQ. This CDR3 contains 16 residues.